What follows describes a single T cell receptor beta chain. Its specificity is not known. This sample was taken from a study of T cell repertoires in cytomegalovirus infection. Germline V gives CDR1 SNHLY, CDR2 FYNNEI. This CDR3 is 15 amino acids long. V was shortened by 5 bases and J by 4 bases, with 17 bases between the two germline ends. TCRdb reanalysed the reads using MiXCR and keeps one entry per CDR3 protein. The table shows 570,000 or so distinct CDR3 sequences, with under 45% occurring only once. The sequence was obtained from a human donor in good health (CMV status not recorded). Some clones in this sample may be carry-over from other donors' samples. The chain joins TRBV2 to TRBJ1-1; possible D gene TRBD1, 5 bases. This material consisted of cultured PBMCs, taken from culture after CMV antigen stimulation. CDR3 in amino acids: CASSLGRGYGTEAFF. CDR3 sequence (DNA): TGTGCCAGCAGTCTGGGGCGGGGTTACGGCACTGAAGCTTTCTTT.